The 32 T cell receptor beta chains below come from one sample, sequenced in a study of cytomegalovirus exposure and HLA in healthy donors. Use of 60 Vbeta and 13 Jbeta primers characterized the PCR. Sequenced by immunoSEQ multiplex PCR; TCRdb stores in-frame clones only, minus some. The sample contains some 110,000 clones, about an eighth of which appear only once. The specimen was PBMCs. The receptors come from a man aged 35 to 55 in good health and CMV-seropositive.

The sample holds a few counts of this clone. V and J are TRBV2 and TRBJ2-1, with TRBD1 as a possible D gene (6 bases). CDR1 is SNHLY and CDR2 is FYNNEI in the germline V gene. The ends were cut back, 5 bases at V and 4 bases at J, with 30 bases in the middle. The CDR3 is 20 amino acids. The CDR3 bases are TGTGCCAGCAGTAATACCGGAAGACCGACAGGACCTAAAAGTTACAATGAGCAGTTCTTC. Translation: CASSNTGRPTGPKSYNEQFF.

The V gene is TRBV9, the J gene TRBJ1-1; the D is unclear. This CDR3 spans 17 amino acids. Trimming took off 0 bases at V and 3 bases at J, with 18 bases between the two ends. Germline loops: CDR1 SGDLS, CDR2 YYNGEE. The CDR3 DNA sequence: TGTGCCAGCAGCGTAGCCCTGGACCTTTCGGAGGACACTGAAGCTTTCTTT. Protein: CASSVALDLSEDTEAFF.

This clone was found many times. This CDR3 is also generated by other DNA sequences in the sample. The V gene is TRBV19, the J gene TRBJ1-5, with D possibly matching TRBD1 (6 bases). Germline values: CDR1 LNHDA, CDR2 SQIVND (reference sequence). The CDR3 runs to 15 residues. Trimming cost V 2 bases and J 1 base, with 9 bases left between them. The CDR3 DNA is TGTGCCAGTAGTATATGGGGGGGCAGCAATCAGCCCCAGCATTTT. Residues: CASSIWGGSNQPQHF.

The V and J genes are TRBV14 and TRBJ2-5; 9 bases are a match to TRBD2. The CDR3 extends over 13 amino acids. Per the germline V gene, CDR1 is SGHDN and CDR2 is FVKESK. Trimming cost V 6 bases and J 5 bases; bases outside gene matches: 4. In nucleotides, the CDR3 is TGTGCCAGCAGAGGACTAGCGAGGGAGACCCAGTACTTC. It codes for CASRGLARETQYF.

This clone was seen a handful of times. CDR3 in amino acids: CASSFWTAYNYGYTF. CDR3 in DNA: TGTGCCAGCAGCTTCTGGACAGCCTATAACTATGGCTACACCTTC. The rearrangement joins TRBV5-4 to TRBJ1-2, with a tentative D call TRBD1 (6 bases). This CDR3 is built from 15 residues. Trimming shortened V by 2 bases and J by 1 base, and 12 bases separated the two germline ends. Germline V gives CDR1 SGHNT, CDR2 YYREEE (reference sequence). Drawing the rest from reference TRBV5-4 and TRBJ1-2, the complete variable domain is ETGVTQSPTHLIKTRGQQVTLRCSSQSGHNTVSWYQQALGQGPQFIFQYYREEENGRGNFPPRFSGLQFPNYSSELNVNALELDDSALYLCASSFWTAYNYGYTFGSGTRLTVV.

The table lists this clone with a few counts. The DNA of the CDR3 is TGTGCCAGCAGTGCTACAGGAAGCAATCAGCCCCAGCATTTT. Amino acid sequence: CASSATGSNQPQHF. This chain joins TRBV2 and TRBJ1-5; D is possibly TRBD1 (5 bases). The CDR3 sequence is 14 residues long. Trimming cost V 4 bases and J 1 base, with 8 bases left between them. Germline V gene sequence: CDR1 SNHLY, CDR2 FYNNEI.

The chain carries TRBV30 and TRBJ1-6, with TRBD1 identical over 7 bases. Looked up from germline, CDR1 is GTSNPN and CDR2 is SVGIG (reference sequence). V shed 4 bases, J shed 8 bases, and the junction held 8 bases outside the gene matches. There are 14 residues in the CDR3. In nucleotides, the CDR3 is TGTGCCTGGAATAACAGGGGAGGTGATTCACCCCTCCACTTT. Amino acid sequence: CAWNNRGGDSPLHF. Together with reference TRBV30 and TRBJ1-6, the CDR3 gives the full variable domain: SQTIHQWPATLVQPVGSPLSLECTVEGTSNPNLYWYRQAAGRGLQLLFYSVGIGQISSEVPQNLSASRPQDRQFILSSKKLLLSDSGFYLCAWNNRGGDSPLHFGNGTRLTVT.

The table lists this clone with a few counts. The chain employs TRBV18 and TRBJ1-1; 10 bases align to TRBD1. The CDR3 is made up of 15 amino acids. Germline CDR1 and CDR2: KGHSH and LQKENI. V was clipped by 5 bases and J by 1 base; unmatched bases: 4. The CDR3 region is CASSRGQGSNTEAFF. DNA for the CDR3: TGTGCCAGCTCAAGGGGACAGGGGTCGAACACTGAAGCTTTCTTT.

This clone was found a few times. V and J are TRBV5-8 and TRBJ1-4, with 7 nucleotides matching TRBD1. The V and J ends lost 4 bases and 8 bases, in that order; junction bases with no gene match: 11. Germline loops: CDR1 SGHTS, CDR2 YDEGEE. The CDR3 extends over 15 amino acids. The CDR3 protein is CASSLIGGWEEKLFF. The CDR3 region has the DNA TGTGCCAGCAGCCTTATAGGGGGCTGGGAAGAAAAACTGTTTTTT.

The CDR3 nucleotides read TGTGCCAGTCGGTTTCCCGGGACAGGGATCGGTGAAAAACTGTTTTTT. Amino acids: CASRFPGTGIGEKLFF. The chain has TRBV19 and TRBJ1-4; 9 bases align to TRBD1. The CDR3 is 16 residues long. Germline CDR1 reads LNHDA; CDR2 reads SQIVND (reference sequence). Trimming cost V 8 bases and J 7 bases; bases outside gene matches: 14.

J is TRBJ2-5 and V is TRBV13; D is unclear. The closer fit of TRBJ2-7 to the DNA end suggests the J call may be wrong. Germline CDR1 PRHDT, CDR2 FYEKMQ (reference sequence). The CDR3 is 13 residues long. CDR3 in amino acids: CASSPPWAYEQYF. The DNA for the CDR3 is TGTGCCAGCAGCCCCCCTTGGGCCTACGAGCAGTACTTC.

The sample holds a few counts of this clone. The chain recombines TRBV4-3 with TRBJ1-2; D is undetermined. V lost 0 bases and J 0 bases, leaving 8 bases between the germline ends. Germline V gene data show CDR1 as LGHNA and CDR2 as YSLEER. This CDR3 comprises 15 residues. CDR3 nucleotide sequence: TGCGCCAGCAGCCAAGAGGCAGATTCTAACTATGGCTACACCTTC. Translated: CASSQEADSNYGYTF.

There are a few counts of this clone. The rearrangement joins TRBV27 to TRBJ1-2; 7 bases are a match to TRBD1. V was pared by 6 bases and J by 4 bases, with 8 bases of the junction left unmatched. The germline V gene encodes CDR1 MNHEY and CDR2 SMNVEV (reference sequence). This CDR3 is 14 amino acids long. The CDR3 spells CASRSGQGGYGYTF. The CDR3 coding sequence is TGTGCCAGCAGATCGGGGCAGGGGGGCTATGGCTACACCTTC.

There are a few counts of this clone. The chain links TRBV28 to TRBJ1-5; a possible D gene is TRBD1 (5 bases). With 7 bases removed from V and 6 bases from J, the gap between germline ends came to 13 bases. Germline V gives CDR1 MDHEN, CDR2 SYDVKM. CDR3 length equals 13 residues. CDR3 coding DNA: TGTGCCAGCAAAACAGGAGGGGTTCAGCCCCAGCATTTT. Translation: CASKTGGVQPQHF. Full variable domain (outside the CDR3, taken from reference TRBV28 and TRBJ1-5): DVKVTQSSRYLVKRTGEKVFLECVQDMDHENMFWYRQDPGLGLRLIYFSYDVKMKEKGDIPEGYSVSREKKERFSLILESASTNQTSMYLCASKTGGVQPQHFGDGTRLSIL.

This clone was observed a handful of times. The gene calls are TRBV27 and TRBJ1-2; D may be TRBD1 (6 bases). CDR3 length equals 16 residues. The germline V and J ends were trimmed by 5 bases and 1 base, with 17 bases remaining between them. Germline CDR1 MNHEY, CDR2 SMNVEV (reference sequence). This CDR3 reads CASSPLDSRFNYGYTF. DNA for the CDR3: TGTGCCAGCAGTCCCTTGGACAGCCGATTTAACTATGGCTACACCTTC.

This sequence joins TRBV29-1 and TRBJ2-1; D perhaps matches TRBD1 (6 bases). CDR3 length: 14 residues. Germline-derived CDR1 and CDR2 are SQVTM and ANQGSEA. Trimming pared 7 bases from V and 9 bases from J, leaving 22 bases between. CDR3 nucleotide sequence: TGCAGCGGCAGGGGCCTGGAGGATTCCAGTGAGCAGTTCTTC. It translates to CSGRGLEDSSEQFF.

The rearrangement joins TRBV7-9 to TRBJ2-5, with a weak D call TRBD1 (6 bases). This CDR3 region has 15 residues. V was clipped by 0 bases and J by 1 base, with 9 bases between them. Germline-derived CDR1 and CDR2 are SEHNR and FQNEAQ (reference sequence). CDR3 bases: TGTGCCAGCAGCTTAGCGGGACAACCCCAAGAGACCCAGTACTTC. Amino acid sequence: CASSLAGQPQETQYF.

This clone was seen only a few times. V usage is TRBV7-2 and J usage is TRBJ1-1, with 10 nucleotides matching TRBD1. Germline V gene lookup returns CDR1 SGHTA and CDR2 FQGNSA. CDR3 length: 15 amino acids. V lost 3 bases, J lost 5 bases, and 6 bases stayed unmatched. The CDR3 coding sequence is TGTGCCAGCAGCTTGGATGGGACAGGGGAAACTGAAGCTTTCTTT. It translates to CASSLDGTGETEAFF.

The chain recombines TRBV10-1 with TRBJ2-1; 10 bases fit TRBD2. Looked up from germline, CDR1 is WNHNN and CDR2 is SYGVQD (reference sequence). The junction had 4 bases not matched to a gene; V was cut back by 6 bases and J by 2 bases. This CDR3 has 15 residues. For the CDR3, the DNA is TGCGCCAGCAGCGGTACTAGCGGGACCTACAATGAGCAGTTCTTC. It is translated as CASSGTSGTYNEQFF.

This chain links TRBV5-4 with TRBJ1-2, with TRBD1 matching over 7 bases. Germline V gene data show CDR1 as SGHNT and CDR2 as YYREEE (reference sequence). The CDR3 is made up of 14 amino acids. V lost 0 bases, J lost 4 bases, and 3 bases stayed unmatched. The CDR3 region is CASSLAGDSYGYTF. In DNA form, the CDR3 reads TGTGCCAGCAGCTTGGCTGGGGACAGCTATGGCTACACCTTC.

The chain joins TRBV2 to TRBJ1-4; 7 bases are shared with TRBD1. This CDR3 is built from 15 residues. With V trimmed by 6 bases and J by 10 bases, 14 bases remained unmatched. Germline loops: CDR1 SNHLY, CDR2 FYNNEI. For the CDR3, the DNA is TGTGCCAGCAGCGTCACAGGGGTGAGAGGTCGAAAACTGTTTTTT. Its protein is CASSVTGVRGRKLFF.

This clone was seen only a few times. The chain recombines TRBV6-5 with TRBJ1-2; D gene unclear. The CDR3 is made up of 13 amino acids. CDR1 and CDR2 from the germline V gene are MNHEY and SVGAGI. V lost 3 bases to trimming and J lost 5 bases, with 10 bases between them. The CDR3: CASSYPGGYGYTF. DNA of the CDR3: TGTGCCAGCAGTTATCCCGGAGGTTATGGCTACACCTTC.

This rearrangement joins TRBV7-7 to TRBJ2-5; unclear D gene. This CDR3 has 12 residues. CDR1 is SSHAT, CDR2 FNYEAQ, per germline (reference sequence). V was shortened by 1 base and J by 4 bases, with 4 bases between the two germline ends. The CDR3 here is CASSLDRETQYF. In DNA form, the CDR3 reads TGTGCCAGCAGCTTAGATCGAGAGACCCAGTACTTC.

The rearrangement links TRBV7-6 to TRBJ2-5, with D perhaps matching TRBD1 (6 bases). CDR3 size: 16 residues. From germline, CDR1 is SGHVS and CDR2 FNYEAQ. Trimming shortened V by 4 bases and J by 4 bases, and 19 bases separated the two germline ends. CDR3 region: CASSYNRAVERETQYF. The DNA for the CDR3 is TGTGCCAGCAGCTACAACAGGGCGGTCGAGAGAGAGACCCAGTACTTC.

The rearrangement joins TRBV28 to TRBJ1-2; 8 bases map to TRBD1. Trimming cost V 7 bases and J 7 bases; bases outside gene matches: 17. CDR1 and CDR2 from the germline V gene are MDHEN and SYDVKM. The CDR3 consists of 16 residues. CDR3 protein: CASTTGTGLLRGGYTF. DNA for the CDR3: TGTGCCAGCACTACCGGGACAGGACTCCTAAGGGGTGGCTACACCTTC.

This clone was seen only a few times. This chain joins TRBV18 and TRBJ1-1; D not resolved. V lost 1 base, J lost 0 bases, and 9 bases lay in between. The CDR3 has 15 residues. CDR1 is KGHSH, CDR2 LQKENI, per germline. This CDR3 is CASSPLEGLNTEAFF. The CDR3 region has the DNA TGTGCCAGCTCACCACTGGAGGGTTTGAACACTGAAGCTTTCTTT. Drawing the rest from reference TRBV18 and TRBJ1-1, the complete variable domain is NAGVMQNPRHLVRRRGQEARLRCSPMKGHSHVYWYRQLPEEGLKFMVYLQKENIIDESGMPKERFSAEFPKEGPSILRIQQVVRGDSAAYFCASSPLEGLNTEAFFGQGTRLTVV.

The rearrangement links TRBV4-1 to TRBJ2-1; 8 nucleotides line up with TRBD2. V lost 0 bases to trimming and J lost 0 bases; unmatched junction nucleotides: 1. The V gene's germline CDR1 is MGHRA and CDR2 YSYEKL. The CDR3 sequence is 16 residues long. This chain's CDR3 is CASSQDAGGSYNEQFF. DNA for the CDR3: TGCGCCAGCAGCCAAGATGCGGGGGGCTCCTACAATGAGCAGTTCTTC.

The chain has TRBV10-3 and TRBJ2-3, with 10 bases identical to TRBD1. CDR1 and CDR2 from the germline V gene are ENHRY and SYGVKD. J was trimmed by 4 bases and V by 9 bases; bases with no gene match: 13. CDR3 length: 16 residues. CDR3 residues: CAINPGQGIGADTQYF. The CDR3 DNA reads TGTGCCATTAATCCGGGACAGGGGATTGGGGCAGATACGCAGTATTTT.

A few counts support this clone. The CDR3 is CASSLSGQGAIGTEAFF. CDR3 nucleotide sequence: TGTGCCAGCAGCCTATCAGGACAGGGGGCGATAGGGACTGAAGCTTTCTTT. The chain has TRBV9 and TRBJ1-1; 11 positions agree with TRBD1. CDR1 SGDLS and CDR2 YYNGEE come from the germline V gene. The CDR3 has 17 amino acids. Germline trimming cut 4 bases from V and 5 bases from J; bases unmatched to any gene: 13.

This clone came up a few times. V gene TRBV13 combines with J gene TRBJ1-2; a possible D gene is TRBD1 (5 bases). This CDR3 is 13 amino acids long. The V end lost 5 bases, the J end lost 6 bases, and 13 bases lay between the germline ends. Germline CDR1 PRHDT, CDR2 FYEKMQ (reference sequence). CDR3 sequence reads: CASSPDSTHGYTF. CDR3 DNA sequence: TGTGCCAGCAGCCCCGACAGTACCCATGGCTACACCTTC.

As DNA, the CDR3 is TGTGCCAGCAGTTTCCCGCAGGGCGCAGATACGCAGTATTTT. Its protein is CASSFPQGADTQYF. The chain employs TRBV28 and TRBJ2-3, with a possible D match to TRBD1 (5 bases). Trimming took off 3 bases at V and 4 bases at J, with 11 bases between the two ends. CDR3 length: 14 amino acids. Germline lookup yields CDR1 MDHEN and CDR2 SYDVKM.

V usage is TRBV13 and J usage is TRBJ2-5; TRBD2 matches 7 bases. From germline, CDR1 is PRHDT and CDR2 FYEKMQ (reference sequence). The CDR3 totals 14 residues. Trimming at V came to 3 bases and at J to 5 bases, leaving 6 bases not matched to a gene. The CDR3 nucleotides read TGTGCCAGCAGCTTCTTTCGCGGGAGTGAGACCCAGTACTTC. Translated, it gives CASSFFRGSETQYF. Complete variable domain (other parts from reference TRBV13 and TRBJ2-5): AAGVIQSPRHLIKEKRETATLKCYPIPRHDTVYWYQQGPGQDPQFLISFYEKMQSDKGSIPDRFSAQQFSDYHSELNMSSLELGDSALYFCASSFFRGSETQYFGPGTRLLVL.